This T cell receptor beta chain was captured in a study of cytomegalovirus exposure and HLA in healthy donors. This clone was seen only a few times. Its antigen is undetermined. Germline CDR1 SGDLS, CDR2 YYNGEE. Unmatched junction bases numbered 16, after V lost 3 bases and J lost 4 bases. CDR3 length: 18 amino acids. Primers included in the PCR were 60 Vbeta and 13 Jbeta primers. Profiled with immunoSEQ multiplex PCR; TCRdb holds only in-frame clones, not every one. This table holds approximately 110,000 clones, about two thirds found once. Study-level points and caveats: Rare TCR sequences dominated, though some public TCRs recurred in many donors. In a later analysis, DRB1 alleles had the most associated TCRs; HLA-C alleles the fewest. Follow-up analysis later connected one missense variant in DCLRE1C with trimming of TCR beta V- and J-genes. Indistinguishable V segments such as TRBV6-2 and TRBV6-3 were excluded.

The TCR originated in a woman aged 40 to 55 in good health and CMV-seropositive. The rearrangement links TRBV9 to TRBJ2-5, with TRBD1 matching 9 bases. Specimen: PBMCs. The CDR3, as DNA: TGTGCCAGCAGCGACCCATCCGGGGGACAGGGAGGAGTAGAGACCCAGTACTTC. Encoded protein: CASSDPSGGQGGVETQYF.